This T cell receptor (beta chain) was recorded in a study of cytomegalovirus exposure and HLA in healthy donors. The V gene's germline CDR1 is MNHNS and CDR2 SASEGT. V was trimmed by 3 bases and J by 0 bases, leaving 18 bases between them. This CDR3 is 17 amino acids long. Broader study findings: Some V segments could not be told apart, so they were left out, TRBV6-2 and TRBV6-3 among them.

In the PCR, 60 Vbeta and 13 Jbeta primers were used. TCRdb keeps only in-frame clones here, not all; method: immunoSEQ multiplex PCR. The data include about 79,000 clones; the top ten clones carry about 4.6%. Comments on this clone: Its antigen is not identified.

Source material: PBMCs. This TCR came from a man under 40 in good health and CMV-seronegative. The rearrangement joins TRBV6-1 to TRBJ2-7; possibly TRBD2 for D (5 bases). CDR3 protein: CASSESGLHPSSYEQYF. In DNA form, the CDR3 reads TGTGCCAGCAGTGAGTCAGGACTCCACCCGAGCTCCTACGAGCAGTACTTC.